This is a list of T cell receptor beta chains from one sample in a study of OX40 agonist ivuxolimab in advanced cancers. This table comes from immunoSEQ multiplex PCR, and its TCRdb copy is limited to in-frame clones, with some not included. This table has tens of thousands of clones, roughly nine tenths appearing once. This sample comprised CD4+ or CD8+ T cells sorted from blood, obtained in a trial of the OX40 agonist ivuxolimab. The receptor set was obtained from an adult with an advanced solid tumor such as melanoma, head and neck, liver or kidney cancer. The CDR3 runs from the conserved cysteine through the conserved F or W. D genes are given only for firm matches. Size is stated for part of the rows, as once, few or many counts, or as a class when the clone is expanded.

d_gene	v_gene	abundance	j_gene	CDR3aa	CDR3nt
-	TRBV9	-	TRBJ2-2	CASSHYGGQLNTGELFF	TGTGCCAGCAGTCATTACGGAGGTCAGCTTAACACCGGGGAGCTGTTTTTT
-	TRBV29-1	few	TRBJ1-1	CSVEGQGKTEAFF	TGCAGCGTTGAAGGGCAGGGGAAGACTGAAGCTTTCTTT
-	TRBV18	-	TRBJ2-5	CASSPTQETQYF	TGTGCCAGCTCACCGACACAAGAGACCCAGTACTTC
TRBD1	TRBV5-1	-	TRBJ2-7	CASSPTGGRGEQYF	TGCGCCAGCAGCCCAACAGGGGGTAGAGGCGAGCAGTACTTC
-	TRBV27	-	TRBJ1-4	CASSLLQGGEKLFF	TGTGCCAGCAGTTTATTGCAGGGCGGTGAAAAACTGTTTTTT
TRBD1	TRBV7-2	-	TRBJ2-7	CASSLGQGNYEQYF	TGTGCCAGCAGCTTAGGACAGGGGAACTACGAGCAGTACTTC
TRBD2	TRBV19	-	TRBJ2-7	CASSIRGVWAYEQYF	TGTGCCAGTAGTATCCGGGGGGTTTGGGCCTACGAGCAGTACTTC
TRBD1	TRBV7-6	-	TRBJ2-3	CASSPRPGTAGATQYF	TGTGCCAGCAGCCCCCGCCCCGGGACAGCAGGGGCTACGCAGTATTTT
TRBD1	TRBV5-1	-	TRBJ2-5	CASSLQGALETQYF	TGCGCCAGCAGCTTACAGGGGGCGCTAGAGACCCAGTACTTC
-	TRBV28	-	TRBJ1-2	CASSLRISGFGYGYTF	TGTGCCAGCAGTCTACGGATCTCAGGGTTCGGCTATGGCTACACCTTC
-	TRBV4-2	-	TRBJ2-5	CASSQVYGLETQYF	TGTGCCAGCAGCCAAGTCTACGGGTTAGAGACCCAGTACTTC
TRBD1	TRBV4-2	-	TRBJ2-3	CASSRGQDTDTQYF	TGTGCCAGCAGCCGAGGACAGGACACAGATACGCAGTATTTT
TRBD2	TRBV4-1	-	TRBJ2-7	CASSTGFGGSSEQYF	TGCGCCAGCAGCACCGGATTTGGCGGGAGCTCCGAGCAGTACTTC
-	TRBV11-2	-	TRBJ1-6	CASSPRLGTSYNSPLHF	TGTGCCAGCAGCCCACGACTAGGGACTTCCTATAATTCACCCCTCCACTTT
-	TRBV10-3	-	TRBJ1-1	CAISGGVNAEAFF	TGTGCCATCAGTGGGGGGGTGAACGCTGAAGCTTTCTTT
-	TRBV9	-	TRBJ1-2	CASSARRGRTLGYTF	TGTGCCAGCAGCGCCCGCCGGGGACGGACCTTGGGCTACACCTTC
TRBD2	TRBV18	-	TRBJ2-1	CASTSAGGGYNEQFF	TGTGCCAGCACCTCGGCGGGGGGCGGCTACAATGAGCAGTTCTTC
-	TRBV7-9	-	TRBJ2-7	CASSLTGDPYEQYF	TGTGCCAGCAGCTTAACGGGGGATCCCTACGAGCAGTACTTC
-	TRBV21-1	few	TRBJ2-7	CASSKARRVRYEQYF	TGTGCCAGCAGCAAAGCGAGGAGGGTAAGGTACGAGCAGTACTTC
-	TRBV18	-	TRBJ2-3	CASSPSSTDTQYF	TGTGCCAGCTCCCCATCCAGCACAGATACGCAGTATTTT
-	TRBV6-6	-	TRBJ2-5	CASSYRLTETQYF	TGTGCCAGCAGTTATCGGTTGACGGAGACCCAGTACTTC
-	TRBV5-8	once	TRBJ1-4	CASSLTVGFEKLFF	TGTGCCAGCAGCTTGACAGTTGGATTCGAAAAACTGTTTTTT
TRBD2	TRBV27	-	TRBJ2-1	CASSLNPPWREGQNEQFF	TGTGCCAGCAGTTTAAACCCTCCTTGGCGGGAGGGCCAAAATGAGCAGTTCTTC
-	TRBV29-1	-	TRBJ2-2	CSARRLANTGELFF	TGCAGCGCCCGGCGTCTAGCGAACACCGGGGAGCTGTTTTTT
-	TRBV6-6	-	TRBJ2-2	CASSVQVNTGELFF	TGTGCCAGCAGTGTACAGGTGAACACCGGGGAGCTGTTTTTT
TRBD2	TRBV9	-	TRBJ2-3	CASSGGRGGTDTQYF	TGTGCCAGCAGCGGAGGACGGGGGGGCACAGATACGCAGTATTTT
-	TRBV28	-	TRBJ2-5	CASSWAGRVQETQYF	TGTGCCAGCAGTTGGGCGGGAAGGGTCCAAGAGACCCAGTACTTC
-	TRBV6-5	-	TRBJ1-1	CASSGRLNTEAFF	TGTGCCAGCAGCGGGAGACTGAACACTGAAGCTTTCTTT
-	TRBV14	-	TRBJ1-2	CASSCTAGKTYGYTF	TGTGCCAGCAGCTGTACTGCTGGAAAGACCTATGGCTACACCTTC
TRBD2	TRBV6-4	-	TRBJ2-3	CASSDGGTNTDTQYF	TGTGCCAGCAGTGACGGAGGGACTAACACAGATACGCAGTATTTT
-	TRBV6-1	-	TRBJ2-5	CASSETLGVHQETQYF	TGTGCCAGCAGTGAAACTTTGGGGGTCCACCAAGAGACCCAGTACTTC
TRBD1	TRBV11-3	-	TRBJ2-4	CASSPPGTGNIQYF	TGTGCCAGCAGCCCCCCCGGGACAGGGAACATTCAGTACTTC
TRBD1	TRBV5-1	-	TRBJ2-1	CASSLGTGTYNEQFF	TGCGCCAGCAGCTTGGGGACAGGGACCTACAATGAGCAGTTCTTC
TRBD1	TRBV28	few	TRBJ1-5	CATATTGQGYQPQHF	TGTGCCACCGCCACCACGGGACAGGGATATCAGCCCCAGCATTTT
TRBD2	TRBV2	once	TRBJ2-5	CASSGLAGEETQYF	TGTGCCAGCAGTGGACTAGCGGGGGAGGAGACCCAGTACTTC
TRBD1	TRBV25-1	-	TRBJ1-2	CASSAGGGYTF	TGTGCCAGCAGTGCAGGGGGCGGCTACACCTTC
TRBD1	TRBV7-3	-	TRBJ1-1	CASSLGTGNAFF	TGTGCCAGCAGCCTCGGGACAGGGAATGCTTTCTTT
-	TRBV2	once	TRBJ2-5	CASTSFKFQETQYF	TGTGCCAGCACCTCGTTCAAGTTTCAAGAGACCCAGTACTTC
-	TRBV15	-	TRBJ1-5	CATSRDRPTNQPQHF	TGTGCCACCAGCAGAGATCGGCCGACCAATCAGCCCCAGCATTTT
-	TRBV4-1	-	TRBJ2-1	CASSQDDSRVYNEQFF	TGCGCCAGCAGCCAAGATGACTCCAGGGTCTACAATGAGCAGTTCTTC
TRBD2	TRBV11-2	-	TRBJ2-7	CASSRSGETYEQYF	TGTGCCAGCAGCAGGAGCGGGGAAACCTACGAGCAGTACTTC
-	TRBV11-3	-	TRBJ2-5	CASSLGGSQETQYF	TGTGCCAGCAGCTTAGGAGGCAGCCAAGAGACCCAGTACTTC
TRBD1	TRBV2	-	TRBJ1-2	CASRPAIQGLMGYTF	TGTGCCAGCAGACCCGCCATACAGGGGCTGATGGGCTACACCTTC
-	TRBV14	-	TRBJ2-7	CASSHLEAYEQYF	TGTGCCAGCAGCCACCTAGAGGCCTACGAGCAGTACTTC
-	TRBV9	-	TRBJ1-5	CASSRQPQHF	TGTGCCAGCAGCAGACAGCCCCAGCATTTT
-	TRBV18	-	TRBJ1-1	CASSPDSETEAFF	TGTGCCAGCTCACCGGACAGCGAGACTGAAGCTTTCTTT
TRBD1	TRBV19	-	TRBJ1-1	CASRDRRWNTEAFF	TGTGCCAGTAGGGACAGGCGGTGGAACACTGAAGCTTTCTTT
-	TRBV12-2	-	TRBJ2-5	CASRPRLAGRIETQYF	TGTGCAAGTCGCCCCCGACTAGCGGGACGGATCGAGACCCAGTACTTC
-	TRBV27	-	TRBJ1-2	CASASVQGNYGYTF	TGTGCCAGCGCAAGTGTACAGGGTAACTATGGCTACACCTTC
-	TRBV6-1	-	TRBJ1-6	CASSEASSYNSPLHF	TGTGCCAGCAGTGAAGCTAGCTCCTATAATTCACCCCTCCACTTT
TRBD1	TRBV6-6	-	TRBJ2-7	CASNPEGAGYEQYF	TGTGCCAGCAACCCCGAGGGGGCAGGCTACGAGCAGTACTTC
-	TRBV7-8	-	TRBJ2-7	CASSPTDSAYEQYF	TGTGCCAGCAGCCCGACGGACAGCGCCTACGAGCAGTACTTC